One and the same sample provided the 10 T cell receptor beta chains below, sequenced in a study of T cells in Graves' hyperthyroidism and ophthalmopathy. RNA transcripts were the template for amplifying TCR beta CDR3 regions. First-round RT-PCR of the TCR CDR3 relied on the HTBI primer set. TCRdb reprocessed the multiplex PCR reads via MiXCR and lists one record per CDR3 protein. The sample holds about 200,000 distinct CDR3 sequences, 17% seen once. Source material: blood. The receptors were gathered from a man between 50 and 59 years old with Graves' hyperthyroidism.

The chain links TRBV6-9 to TRBJ1-2; 12 nucleotides align to TRBD1. V trimming: 3 bases; J trimming: 7 bases; junction bases outside the gene matches: 6. The CDR3 extends over 15 amino acids. The germline V gene encodes CDR1 MNHGY and CDR2 SVAAGI. This CDR3 is CASSYRGQGAGGYTF. The CDR3 region has the DNA TGTGCCAGCAGTTACAGGGGACAGGGGGCCGGTGGCTACACCTTC.

This clonotype was seen at least ten times. V usage is TRBV28 and J usage is TRBJ1-1, with a possible D match to TRBD1 (5 bases). The germline V gene encodes CDR1 MDHEN and CDR2 SYDVKM. The CDR3 is 14 amino acids. Trimming removed 5 bases at V and 3 bases at J, with 13 bases between. CDR3 residues: CASSQGDGYTEAFF. The CDR3 bases are TGTGCCAGCAGTCAAGGGGACGGGTACACTGAAGCTTTCTTT.

This clonotype was detected a few times. V and J are TRBV28 and TRBJ2-5; TRBD2 aligns across 16 bases. The length of the CDR3 is 18 residues. CDR1 is MDHEN, CDR2 SYDVKM, per germline. J lost 5 bases, V lost 4 bases, and 10 bases had no gene match. CDR3 sequence reads: CASSSTLGLAGGGETQYF. CDR3 DNA sequence: TGTGCCAGCAGTTCCACCCTGGGACTAGCGGGGGGGGGGGAGACCCAGTACTTC.

In its sample, this clonotype was seen a few times. The V and J genes are TRBV2 and TRBJ1-5, with D perhaps TRBD1 (5 bases). Trimming removed 0 bases at V and 1 base at J, with 10 bases between. Germline CDR1 is SNHLY and CDR2 is FYNNEI. The CDR3 consists of 16 residues. The CDR3 is CASSEAPGVSNQPQHF. The CDR3 nucleotides read TGTGCCAGCAGTGAAGCGCCGGGGGTAAGCAATCAGCCCCAGCATTTT.

This clonotype was seen more than once but under ten times. The chain combines TRBV12-3 or TRBV12-4 with TRBJ2-6, with TRBD2 identical over 7 bases. The CDR3 covers 17 residues. V dropped 4 bases and J dropped 7; count of bases not matched to a gene: 13. The CDR3 DNA is TGTGCCAGCAGTTCAGACCTTGACACGGGACTAGCCAACGTCCTGACTTTC. Translated: CASSSDLDTGLANVLTF.

The chain employs TRBV6-4 and TRBJ2-1; 11 bases are a match to TRBD2. Germline lookup yields CDR1 MRHNA and CDR2 SNTAGT. The CDR3 is 19 amino acids. V trimming: 3 bases; J trimming: 1 base; junction bases outside the gene matches: 11. The CDR3: CASSEQGLADSGSYNEQFF. Written as DNA, the CDR3 is TGTGCCAGCAGTGAACAGGGACTAGCGGACTCCGGATCCTACAATGAGCAGTTCTTC.

This clonotype was counted a few times. This chain uses TRBV5-1 with TRBJ1-6; TRBD1 agrees at 9 bases. The CDR3 is 16 amino acids. The germline gives CDR1 SGHRS, CDR2 YFSETQ. V gave up 3 bases and J gave up 7 bases; unmatched junction bases: 8. CDR3: CASSYAGQGRNSPLHF. CDR3 DNA: TGCGCCAGCAGCTACGCCGGACAGGGGAGAAATTCACCCCTCCACTTT.

In this sample, this clonotype turned up a few times. The chain couples TRBV7-3 to TRBJ2-1; the match to TRBD2 covers 8 bases. CDR3 size: 15 residues. Germline-derived CDR1 and CDR2 are SGHTA and FQGTGA. The ends lost 4 bases at V and 13 bases at J; junction bases unmatched: 15. This CDR3 is CASSSSLEAGGLQFF. In DNA, the CDR3 is TGTGCCAGCAGCTCGTCCCTTGAGGCGGGAGGCTTACAGTTCTTC.

This clonotype was detected a few times. This chain connects TRBV3-1 to TRBJ2-1, with 8 nucleotides matching TRBD1. This CDR3 has 17 residues. Trimming at V came to 0 bases and at J to 4 bases, leaving 8 bases not matched to a gene. CDR1 and CDR2 from the germline V gene are LGHDT and YNNKEL (reference sequence). The CDR3 sequence: CASSQEIDRGAYNEQFF. The CDR3, as DNA: TGTGCCAGCAGCCAAGAGATAGACAGGGGAGCTTACAATGAGCAGTTCTTC.

This clonotype was found many times. The chain links TRBV2 to TRBJ2-1; tentatively, D is TRBD1 (6 bases). Germline-derived CDR1 and CDR2 are SNHLY and FYNNEI. CDR3 size: 15 residues. V was cut by 3 bases and J by 12 bases, with 21 bases left in between. Here the CDR3 reads CASSDPGQTFRGQFF. As DNA, the CDR3 is TGTGCCAGCAGTGATCCCGGACAGACCTTCAGGGGGCAGTTCTTC.